Detailed here is one T cell receptor (beta chain). These data belong to a study of blood T cell repertoires in COVID-19. Study at large: Researchers got acute and convalescent COVID-19 samples from the United States, Italy and Spain.

V dropped 5 bases and J dropped 13; count of bases not matched to a gene: 18. The CDR3 sequence is 15 residues long. Germline V gene sequence: CDR1 MNHEY, CDR2 SMNVEV (reference sequence). The repertoire was sequenced with immunoSEQ multiplex PCR; TCRdb's copy has only in-frame clones and lacks some. The repertoire has 200,000 to 300,000 clones, 87% of them found once; the top ten carry around 7.8%. This rearrangement joins TRBV27 to TRBJ2-5, with 8 positions matching TRBD1. The origin of this receptor is a man aged 55 to 70 who had recovered from COVID-19. The sequenced sample consisted of peripheral blood. The DNA of the CDR3 is TGTGCCAGCAGTCGTGGAGGACAGGGAGACTGGGTGCGGTACTTC. Protein: CASSRGGQGDWVRYF.